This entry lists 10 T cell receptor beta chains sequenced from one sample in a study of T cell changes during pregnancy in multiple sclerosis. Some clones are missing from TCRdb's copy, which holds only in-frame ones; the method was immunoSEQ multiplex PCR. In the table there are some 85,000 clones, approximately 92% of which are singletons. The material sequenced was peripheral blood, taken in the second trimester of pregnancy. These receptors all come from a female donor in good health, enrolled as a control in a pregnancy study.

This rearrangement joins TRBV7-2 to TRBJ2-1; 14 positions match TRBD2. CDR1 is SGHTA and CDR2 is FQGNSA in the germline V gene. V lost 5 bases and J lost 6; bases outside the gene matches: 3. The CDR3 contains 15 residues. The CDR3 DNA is TGTGCCAGCAGCCTGGGACTAGCGGGGGTCAATGAGCAGTTCTTC. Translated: CASSLGLAGVNEQFF.

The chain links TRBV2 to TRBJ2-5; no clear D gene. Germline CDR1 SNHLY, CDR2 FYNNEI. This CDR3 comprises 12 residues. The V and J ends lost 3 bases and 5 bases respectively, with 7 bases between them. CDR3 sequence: CASSDPRETQYF. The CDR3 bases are TGTGCCAGCAGTGACCCTCGGGAGACCCAGTACTTC.

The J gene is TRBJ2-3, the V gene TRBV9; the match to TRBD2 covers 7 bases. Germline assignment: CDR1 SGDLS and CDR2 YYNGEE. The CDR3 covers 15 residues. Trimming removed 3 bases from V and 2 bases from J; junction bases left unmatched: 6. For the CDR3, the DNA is TGTGCCAGCAGCGGGACTAGTAATCCCACAGATACGCAGTATTTT. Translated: CASSGTSNPTDTQYF. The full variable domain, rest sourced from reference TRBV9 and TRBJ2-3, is DSGVTQTPKHLITATGQRVTLRCSPRSGDLSVYWYQQSLDQGLQFLIQYYNGEERAKGNILERFSAQQFPDLHSELNLSSLELGDSALYFCASSGTSNPTDTQYFGPGTRLTVL.

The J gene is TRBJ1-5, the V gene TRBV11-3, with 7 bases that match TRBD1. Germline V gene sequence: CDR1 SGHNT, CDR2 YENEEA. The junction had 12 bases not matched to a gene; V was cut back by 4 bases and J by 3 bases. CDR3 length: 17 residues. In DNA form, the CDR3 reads TGTGCCAGCAGCTCTAGATCGAGGGGACAGCTCAATCAGCCCCAGCATTTT. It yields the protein CASSSRSRGQLNQPQHF.

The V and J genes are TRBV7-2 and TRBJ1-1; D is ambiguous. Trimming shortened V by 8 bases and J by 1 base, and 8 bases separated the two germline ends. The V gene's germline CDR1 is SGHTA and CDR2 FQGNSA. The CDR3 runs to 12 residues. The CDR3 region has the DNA TGTGCCAGCGCACAGCCGAACACTGAAGCTTTCTTT. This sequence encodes CASAQPNTEAFF.

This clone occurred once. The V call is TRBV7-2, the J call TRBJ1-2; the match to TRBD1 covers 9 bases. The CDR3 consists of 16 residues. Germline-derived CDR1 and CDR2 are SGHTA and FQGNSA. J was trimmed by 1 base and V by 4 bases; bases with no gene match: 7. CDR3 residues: CASSSERTGVNYGYTF. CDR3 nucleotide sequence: TGTGCCAGCAGCTCAGAACGGACAGGGGTTAACTATGGCTACACCTTC.

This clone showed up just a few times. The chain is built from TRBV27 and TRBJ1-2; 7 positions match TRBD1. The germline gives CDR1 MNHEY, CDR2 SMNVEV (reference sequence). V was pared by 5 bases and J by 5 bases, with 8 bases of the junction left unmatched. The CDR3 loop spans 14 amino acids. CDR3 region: CASSITGVGYGYTF. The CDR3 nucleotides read TGTGCCAGCAGTATTACAGGGGTGGGATATGGCTACACCTTC.

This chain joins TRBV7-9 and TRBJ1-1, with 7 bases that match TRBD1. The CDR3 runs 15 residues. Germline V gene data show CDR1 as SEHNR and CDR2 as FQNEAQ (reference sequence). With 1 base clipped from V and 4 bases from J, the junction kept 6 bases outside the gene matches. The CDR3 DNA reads TGTGCCAGCAGCTTAGAGCAGGGGGTGATCACTGAAGCTTTCTTT. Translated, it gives CASSLEQGVITEAFF.

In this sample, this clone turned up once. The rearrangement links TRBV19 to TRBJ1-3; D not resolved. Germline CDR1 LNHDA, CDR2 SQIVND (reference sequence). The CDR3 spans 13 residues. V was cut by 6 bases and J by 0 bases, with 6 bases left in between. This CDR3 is CASSYFSGNTIYF. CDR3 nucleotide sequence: TGTGCCAGTAGCTACTTCTCTGGAAACACCATATATTTT. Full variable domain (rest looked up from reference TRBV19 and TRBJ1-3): DGGITQSPKYLFRKEGQNVTLSCEQNLNHDAMYWYRQDPGQGLRLIYYSQIVNDFQKGDIAEGYSVSREKKESFPLTVTSAQKNPTAFYLCASSYFSGNTIYFGEGSWLTVV.

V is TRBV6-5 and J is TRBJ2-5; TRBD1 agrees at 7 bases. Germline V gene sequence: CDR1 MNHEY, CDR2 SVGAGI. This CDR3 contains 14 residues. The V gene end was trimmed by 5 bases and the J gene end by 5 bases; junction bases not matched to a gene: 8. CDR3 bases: TGTGCCAGCAGTCCAGACAGGGCGTGGGAGACCCAGTACTTC. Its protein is CASSPDRAWETQYF.